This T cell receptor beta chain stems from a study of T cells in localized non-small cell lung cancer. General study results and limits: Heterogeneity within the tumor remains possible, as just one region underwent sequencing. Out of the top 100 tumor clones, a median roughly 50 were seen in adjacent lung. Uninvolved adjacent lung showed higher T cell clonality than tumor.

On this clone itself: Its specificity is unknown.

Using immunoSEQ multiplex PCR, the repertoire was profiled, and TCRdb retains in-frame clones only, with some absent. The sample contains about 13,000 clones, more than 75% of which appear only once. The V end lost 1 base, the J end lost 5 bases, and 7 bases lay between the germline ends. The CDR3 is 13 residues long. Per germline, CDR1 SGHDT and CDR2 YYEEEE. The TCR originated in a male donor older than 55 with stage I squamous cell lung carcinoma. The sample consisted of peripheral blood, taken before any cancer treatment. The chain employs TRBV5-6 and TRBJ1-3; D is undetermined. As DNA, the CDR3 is TGTGCCAGCAGCTTGAGCGCCCGAAACACCATATATTTT. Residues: CASSLSARNTIYF.